This T cell receptor (beta chain) is drawn from a study of regulatory T cells in long-lasting Graves disease. Regarding time point: newly diagnosed GD, antithyroid drugs for less than 3 months. TCR sequences were obtained from RNA taken from PBMCs. Sequencing libraries for TCR beta were prepared with iRepertoire HTBI primers and Arm-PCR of CDR3 regions. TCRdb re-called the multiplex PCR reads through MiXCR, storing one row per CDR3 protein. The sample records about 420,000 distinct CDR3 sequences, 15% to 20% being singletons. V lost 2 bases and J lost 4; bases outside the gene matches: 4. The germline V gene encodes CDR1 SGHTA and CDR2 FQGTGA. The CDR3 spans 15 residues. These data are also associated with another study on T cells in Graves' hyperthyroidism and ophthalmopathy.

The specimen was peripheral blood mononuclear cells (PBMCs), collected at new diagnosis, from a patient treated with antithyroid drugs. This receptor was taken from a woman aged 18-35 years with Graves disease. The chain employs TRBV7-3 and TRBJ2-1, with TRBD2 identical over 8 bases. This CDR3 is CASSLGTSQYNEQFF. For the CDR3, the DNA is TGTGCCAGCAGCTTAGGGACTAGTCAATACAATGAGCAGTTCTTC. Looking up the rest from reference TRBV7-3 and TRBJ2-1 gives the full variable domain: GAGVSQTPSNKVTEKGKYVELRCDPISGHTALYWYRQSLGQGPEFLIYFQGTGAADDSGLPNDRFFAVRPEGSVSTLKIQRTERGDSAVYLCASSLGTSQYNEQFFGPGTRLTVL.